This TCR beta chain was recorded in a study of blood T cell repertoires in COVID-19. The CDR3 length is 14 residues. Germline V lookup: CDR1 SGHAT, CDR2 FQNNGV. The V and J ends lost 0 bases and 2 bases respectively, with 8 bases between them. The table came from immunoSEQ multiplex PCR; TCRdb's copy has only in-frame clones and leaves some out. The sample has about 140,000 clones, approximately 85% seen once. This chain joins TRBV11-2 and TRBJ2-7; possible D gene TRBD1, 5 bases. Input material: peripheral blood. This TCR came from a man aged 50 or older with acute or convalescent COVID-19. The CDR3 nucleotides are TGTGCCAGCAGCTTAGATCCAGGGACCTACGAGCAGTACTTC. Its translation: CASSLDPGTYEQYF.